This record concerns one TCR beta chain sequence. The antigen remains undetermined. The data stem from a study of cytomegalovirus exposure and HLA in healthy donors. Whole-study findings and limits: In a later analysis, DRB1 alleles had the most associated TCRs; HLA-C alleles the fewest. Most CMV-associated TCR beta chains were later found to appear HLA-restricted. It was reported in a later analysis that an Asian-associated ancestry cluster showed fewer N-insertions than the roughly 710-donor mean.

A multiplex PCR was run with 60 Vbeta primers and 13 Jbeta primers. The repertoire was sequenced with immunoSEQ multiplex PCR; TCRdb's copy has only in-frame clones and lacks some. The data contain some 160,000 clones, roughly 84% of them singletons. Germline values: CDR1 SQVTM, CDR2 ANQGSEA. The V gene lost 6 bases and the J gene lost 4 bases, with 9 bases spanning the gap. The CDR3 has 11 residues. The gene calls are TRBV29-1 and TRBJ1-1; TRBD1 is a possible D gene (5 bases). This receptor was identified in a woman aged 18-35 years in good health and CMV-seronegative. The sample was PBMCs. The CDR3 DNA is TGCAGCGTGACGGGGGGCACTGAAGCTTTCTTT. Amino acids: CSVTGGTEAFF. The whole variable domain, filled in from reference TRBV29-1 and TRBJ1-1, reads SAVISQKPSRDICQRGTSLTIQCQVDSQVTMMFWYRQQPGQSLTLIATANQGSEATYESGFVIDKFPISRPNLTFSTLTVSNMSPEDSSIYLCSVTGGTEAFFGQGTRLTVV.